Listed below are T cell receptor beta chains from one sample, sequenced in a study of T cells in Graves' hyperthyroidism and ophthalmopathy. Each CDR3 protein gets one entry after TCRdb re-called the multiplex PCR reads with MiXCR. The table shows hundreds of thousands of distinct CDR3 sequences, with around 38% occurring only once. The material sequenced was blood. These receptors originate from a man between 18 and 35 years old with Graves' hyperthyroidism. The CDR3 runs from the conserved cysteine through the conserved F or W. D genes are given only for firm matches. Clone size is shown for a subset of rows, as once, few, many or a class of expanded clone.

d_call j_call v_call clone_size cdr3_aa cdr3_nt
NA TRBJ1-2 TRBV2 many CASSSRAGSYGYTF TGTGCCAGCAGTTCCCGGGCAGGGTCCTATGGCTACACCTTC
TRBD2 TRBJ2-5 TRBV7-9 NA CASSLTSGRAFQETQYF TGTGCCAGCAGCTTAACTAGCGGGAGAGCCTTCCAAGAGACCCAGTACTTC
TRBD2 TRBJ2-5 TRBV5-1 few CASSGVAGSEETQYF TGCGCCAGCAGCGGGGTAGCGGGCAGCGAAGAGACCCAGTACTTC
TRBD1 TRBJ2-5 TRBV12-3/TRBV12-4 NA CASSVGQAKETQYF TGTGCCAGCAGTGTGGGACAGGCAAAAGAGACCCAGTACTTC
TRBD1 TRBJ1-1 TRBV7-2 NA CASSATGTANTEAFF TGTGCCAGCAGTGCAACCGGGACAGCGAACACTGAAGCTTTCTTT
NA TRBJ1-6 TRBV2 many CASARDNSPLHF TGTGCCAGCGCGAGGGATAATTCACCCCTCCACTTT
TRBD1 TRBJ2-6 TRBV12-3/TRBV12-4 NA CASSDRGNVLTF TGTGCCAGCAGCGACAGGGGAAACGTCCTGACTTTC
TRBD1 TRBJ1-1 TRBV6-5 NA CASSSPGQDTEAFF TGTGCCAGCAGTTCGCCGGGACAGGACACTGAAGCTTTCTTT
NA TRBJ1-1 TRBV7-9 NA CASKGAGKNTEAFF TGTGCCAGCAAGGGCGCAGGAAAGAACACTGAAGCTTTCTTT
NA TRBJ1-4 TRBV20-1 few CSASRATEKLFF TGCAGTGCTAGCCGGGCGACCGAAAAACTGTTTTTT
NA TRBJ2-7 TRBV5-5 few CASSLAGMGFDEQYF TGTGCCAGCAGCTTGGCCGGGATGGGGTTCGACGAGCAGTACTTC
TRBD1 TRBJ1-4 TRBV15 many CATSRDGGGTEKLFF TGTGCCACCAGCAGAGATGGAGGGGGCACTGAAAAACTGTTTTTT
NA TRBJ2-2 TRBV20-1 few CSAPADPNTGELFF TGCAGTGCCCCAGCGGATCCGAACACCGGGGAGCTGTTTTTT
NA TRBJ1-3 TRBV29-1 many CSVPKRDSGNTIYF TGCAGCGTTCCCAAGCGCGACTCTGGAAACACCATATATTTT
NA TRBJ2-7 TRBV7-6 once CASSHQAKGIYEQYF TGTGCCAGCAGCCACCAGGCCAAGGGAATCTACGAGCAGTACTTC
NA TRBJ2-5 TRBV25-1 NA CASSPSQGLGTQYF TGTGCCAGCAGTCCCTCTCAGGGATTGGGGACCCAGTACTTC
NA TRBJ2-1 TRBV29-1 NA CSLVAGNINEQFF TGCAGCCTTGTGGCGGGGAATATCAATGAGCAGTTCTTC
NA TRBJ1-3 TRBV2 many CASSPTDFSGNTIYF TGTGCCAGCAGTCCGACAGATTTCTCTGGAAACACCATATATTTT
NA TRBJ1-1 TRBV6-5 NA CASSYSRGVTEAFF TGTGCCAGCAGTTACTCGCGCGGGGTCACTGAAGCTTTCTTT
TRBD2 TRBJ2-2 TRBV6-1 NA CASSPGEGVYTGELFF TGTGCCAGCAGCCCCGGGGAGGGAGTATACACCGGGGAGCTGTTTTTT
NA TRBJ1-1 TRBV14 many CASSQEGHTEAFF TGTGCCAGCAGCCAAGAAGGACACACTGAAGCTTTCTTT
NA TRBJ2-2 TRBV7-2 many CASSLAGPGELFF TGTGCCAGCAGCTTAGCGGGTCCCGGGGAGCTGTTTTTT
NA TRBJ1-5 TRBV19 few CASSISEALNQPQHF TGTGCCAGTAGTATCTCAGAGGCCCTCAATCAGCCCCAGCATTTT
NA TRBJ2-7 TRBV11-2 few CASSPRVHATYEQYF TGTGCCAGCAGCCCTCGGGTCCACGCAACCTACGAGCAGTACTTC
NA TRBJ1-4 TRBV29-1 NA CSVSDSNGKLFF TGCAGCGTTTCGGACAGCAACGGAAAACTGTTTTTT
TRBD1 TRBJ1-2 TRBV9 many CASSGQGAEGYTF TGTGCCAGCAGCGGACAGGGAGCGGAAGGCTACACCTTC
TRBD1 TRBJ1-1 TRBV6-5 NA CASSYGDRGDTEAFF TGTGCCAGCAGTTATGGGGACAGGGGCGACACTGAAGCTTTCTTT
TRBD1 TRBJ2-5 TRBV7-9 NA CASSPGGLTYQETQYF TGTGCCAGCAGCCCAGGGGGCCTGACGTACCAAGAGACCCAGTACTTC
NA TRBJ1-5 TRBV19 many CASSSPRGANQPQHF TGTGCCAGTAGCAGTCCTCGAGGGGCCAATCAGCCCCAGCATTTT
NA TRBJ2-6 TRBV20-1 many CSAPRVSGANVLTF TGCAGTGCCCCCAGGGTCTCTGGGGCCAACGTCCTGACTTTC
TRBD1 TRBJ2-5 TRBV7-9 many CASSRGDRGQGETQYF TGTGCCAGCAGCCGAGGGGACAGGGGGCAGGGAGAGACCCAGTACTTC
NA TRBJ1-2 TRBV12-3/TRBV12-4 few CASSLVGLNGYTF TGTGCCAGCAGTTTAGTAGGTTTGAACGGCTACACCTTC
NA TRBJ1-3 TRBV7-9 NA CASSFWRGTSGNTIYF TGTGCCAGCAGCTTTTGGCGTGGGACCTCTGGAAACACCATATATTTT
NA TRBJ1-2 TRBV10-2 NA CACSAPGDYGYTF TGCGCCTGCAGTGCTCCAGGTGACTATGGCTACACCTTC
TRBD1 TRBJ2-5 TRBV4-2 many CASSQGQGRLSGTQYF TGTGCCAGCAGCCAAGGACAGGGCCGCCTGAGTGGGACCCAGTACTTC
NA TRBJ2-7 TRBV5-1 once CASSQKGQYF TGCGCCAGCAGCCAAAAGGGGCAGTACTTC
TRBD2 TRBJ2-5 TRBV4-1 many CASSRLAGETQYF TGTGCCAGCAGCCGACTAGCGGGAGAGACCCAGTACTTC
NA TRBJ1-2 TRBV20-1 NA CSARGRMDYGYTF TGCAGTGCTAGAGGGAGGATGGACTATGGCTACACCTTC
NA TRBJ2-7 TRBV10-3 many CAINTPQGGSYEQYF TGTGCCATCAACACACCCCAGGGTGGATCCTACGAGCAGTACTTC
TRBD1 TRBJ1-1 TRBV5-5 NA CASSPGGQVNTEAFF TGTGCCAGCAGCCCCGGCGGACAGGTGAACACTGAAGCTTTCTTT
NA TRBJ1-4 TRBV19 many CASSGHPNEKLFF TGTGCCAGTTCGGGACATCCCAATGAAAAACTGTTTTTT
TRBD2 TRBJ2-7 TRBV20-1 many CSASGGVYEQYF TGCAGTGCCTCGGGGGGGGTCTACGAGCAGTACTTC
NA TRBJ2-7 TRBV7-9 NA CASSLGGELHF TGTGCCAGCAGCTTGGGCGGGGAGCTGCACTTC
NA TRBJ2-2 TRBV15 NA CATSRDFGAGELFF TGTGCCACCAGCAGAGATTTCGGGGCAGGGGAGCTGTTTTTT
NA TRBJ1-6 TRBV3-1 NA CASSQDQGRNSPLHF TGTGCCAGCAGCCAAGACCAGGGAAGAAATTCACCCCTCCACTTT